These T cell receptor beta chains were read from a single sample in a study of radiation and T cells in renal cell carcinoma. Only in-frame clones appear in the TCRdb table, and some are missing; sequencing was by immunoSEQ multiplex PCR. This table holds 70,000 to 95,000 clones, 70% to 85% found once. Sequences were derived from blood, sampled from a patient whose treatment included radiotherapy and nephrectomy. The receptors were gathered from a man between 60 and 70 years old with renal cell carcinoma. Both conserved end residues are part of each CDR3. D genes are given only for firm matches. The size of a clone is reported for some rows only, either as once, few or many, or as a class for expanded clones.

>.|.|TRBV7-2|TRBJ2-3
TGTGCCAGCAGCTTATTCTCCCACACAGATACGCAGTATTTT
CASSLFSHTDTQYF
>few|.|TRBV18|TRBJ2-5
TGTGCCAGCTCACTAAAGGCGGGCCCCCAAGAGACCCAGTACTTC
CASSLKAGPQETQYF
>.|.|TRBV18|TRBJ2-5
TGTGCCAGCTCTCCGACAGCCAGGGAGTCAGAGACCCAGTACTTC
CASSPTARESETQYF
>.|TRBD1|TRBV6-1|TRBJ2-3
TGTGCCAGCAGTGAGGACAGGGGCACAGATACGCAGTATTTT
CASSEDRGTDTQYF
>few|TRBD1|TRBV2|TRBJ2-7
TGTGCCAGCAGCAGCGGACAGGGAAACGAGCAGTACTTC
CASSSGQGNEQYF
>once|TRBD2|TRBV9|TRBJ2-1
TGTGCCAGCAGCCCCATGGCTAGCGGGAGGGCGAATGAGCAGTTCTTC
CASSPMASGRANEQFF
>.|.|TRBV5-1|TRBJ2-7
TGCGCCAGCAGCTTGGGAGTCGACTACGAGCAGTACTTC
CASSLGVDYEQYF
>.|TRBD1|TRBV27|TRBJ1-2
TGTGCCAGCAGCCTAACAGGGGTGGGCTATGGCTACACCTTC
CASSLTGVGYGYTF
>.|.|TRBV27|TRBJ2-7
TGTGCCAGCAGTCTGCGGACAGACCCTCCTACGAAGCAGTACTTC
CASSLRTDPPTKQYF
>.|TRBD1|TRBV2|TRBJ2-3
TGTGCCAGCTTGACAGGGCTAAGATCTAGCACAGATACGCAGTATTTT
CASLTGLRSSTDTQYF
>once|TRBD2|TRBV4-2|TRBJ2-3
TGTGCCAGCAGCCAAGGACTAGCGGGACGGAGCACAGATACGCAGTATTTT
CASSQGLAGRSTDTQYF
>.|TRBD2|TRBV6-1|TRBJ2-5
TGTGCCAGCAGTGCCTTAGCGGGAGAGACCCAGTACTTC
CASSALAGETQYF
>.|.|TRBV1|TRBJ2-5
TGCACCAGCAGCCACAGAGGCGGGAGTTGGAAGACCCAGTACTTC
CTSSHRGGSWKTQYF
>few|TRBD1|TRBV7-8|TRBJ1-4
TGTGCCAGCAGCCCCCGGGACAGAGAAACTGAAAAACTGTTTTTT
CASSPRDRETEKLFF
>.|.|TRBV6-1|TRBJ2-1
TGTGCCAGCAGTGCGGCGGGACATCGGTTCGGCAATGAGCAGTTCTTC
CASSAAGHRFGNEQFF
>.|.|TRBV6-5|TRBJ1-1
TGTGCCAGCAGTTACTCGAGGGGTGAAGCTTTCTTT
CASSYSRGEAFF
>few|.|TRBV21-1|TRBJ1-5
TGTGCCAGCAGCAAAGTATGGGGACAGGGCCGCAATCAGCCCCAGCATTTT
CASSKVWGQGRNQPQHF
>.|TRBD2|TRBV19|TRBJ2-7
TGTGCCAGTACCACTCCGGGACTAGCGGACGAGCAGTACTTC
CASTTPGLADEQYF
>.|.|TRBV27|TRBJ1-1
TGTGCCAGCAGTTTTAACGTTTACACTGAAGCTTTCTTT
CASSFNVYTEAFF
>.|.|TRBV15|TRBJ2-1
TGTGCCACCAGCAGGGCCTTGTATCGCGATGAGCAGTTCTTC
CATSRALYRDEQFF
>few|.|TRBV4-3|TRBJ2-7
TGCGCCAGCAGCCTTAGAACAGGGCGGTACGAGCAGTACTTC
CASSLRTGRYEQYF
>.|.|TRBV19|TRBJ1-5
TGTGCCAGTAGCCAGCAGGGCGATCAGCCCCAGCATTTT
CASSQQGDQPQHF
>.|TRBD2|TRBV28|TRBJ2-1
TGTGCCAGCAGCCCCCGGGGGGGTTCAAGCTCCTACAATGAGCAGTTCTTC
CASSPRGGSSSYNEQFF
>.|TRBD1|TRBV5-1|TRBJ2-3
TGCGCCAGCAGCTCGGGACAGGGGATACGCACAGATACGCAGTATTTT
CASSSGQGIRTDTQYF
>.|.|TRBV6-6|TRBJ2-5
TGTGCCAGCAGTTCCCCCGACAGGAGCGGGTCTGGGACCCAGTACTTC
CASSSPDRSGSGTQYF
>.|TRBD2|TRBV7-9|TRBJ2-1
TGTGCCAGCAGCTGGGGCAGCGGGAGGTGGAATGAGCAGTTCTTC
CASSWGSGRWNEQFF
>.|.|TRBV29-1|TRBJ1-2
TGCAGCGTTGACCTCCCGGGCGGCTATGGCTACACCTTC
CSVDLPGGYGYTF
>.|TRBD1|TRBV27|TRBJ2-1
TGTGCCAGCAGTTTATTTGTCCAGAGGGGACAGGGAAGATACAATGAGCAGTTCTTC
CASSLFVQRGQGRYNEQFF
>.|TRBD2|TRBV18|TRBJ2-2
TGTGCCAGCTCACGGACTAGCGCGAACACCGGGGAGCTGTTTTTT
CASSRTSANTGELFF
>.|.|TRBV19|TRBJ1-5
TGTGCCGGTAACGGCGGACAGCTAGGTCAGCCCCAGCATTTT
CAGNGGQLGQPQHF
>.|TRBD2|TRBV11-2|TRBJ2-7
TGTGCCAGCAGCCCCTCAGGACTAGCGGGAGGATACGAGCAGTACTTC
CASSPSGLAGGYEQYF
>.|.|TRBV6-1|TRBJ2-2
TGTGCCAGCAGTCTGATCCGGACGGTCGGGGAGCTGTTTTTT
CASSLIRTVGELFF
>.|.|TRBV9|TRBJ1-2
TGTGCCAGCAGCGTAGGAGGGGATAACTATGGCTACACCTTC
CASSVGGDNYGYTF
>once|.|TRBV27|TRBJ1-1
TGTGCCAGCAGTTTCAACGGGTGGTTAACTTTCTTT
CASSFNGWLTFF
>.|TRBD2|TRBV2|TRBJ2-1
TGTGCCAGCACCAAGACTAGCGGAGTGGGTAATGAGCAGTTCTTC
CASTKTSGVGNEQFF
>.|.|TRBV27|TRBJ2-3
TGTGCCAGCAGTGATCAGGGGTCCACAGATACGCAGTATTTT
CASSDQGSTDTQYF
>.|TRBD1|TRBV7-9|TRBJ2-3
TGTGCCAGCAGCCTTGGACAGGCCGACACAGATACGCAGTATTTT
CASSLGQADTDTQYF
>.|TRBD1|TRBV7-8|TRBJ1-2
TGTGCCAGCAGCCTCGGACAGGTCTATGGCTACACCTTC
CASSLGQVYGYTF
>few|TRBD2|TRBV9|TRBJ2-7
TGTGCCAGCAGCGTGACTAGCGGGACCTACGAGCAGTACTTC
CASSVTSGTYEQYF
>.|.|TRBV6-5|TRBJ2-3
TGTGCCAGCAGCCAACATAGGGGTACGCAGTATTTT
CASSQHRGTQYF
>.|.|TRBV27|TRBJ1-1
TGTGCCAGCAGAGGGGGAGACTTGAACACTGAAGCTTTCTTT
CASRGGDLNTEAFF
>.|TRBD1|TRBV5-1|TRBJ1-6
TGCGCCAGCAGCTTGACCTGGCTACAGGGGGCCGGTTCACCCCTCCACTTT
CASSLTWLQGAGSPLHF
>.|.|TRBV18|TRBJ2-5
TGTGCCAGCTCACACCAAGAGACCCAGTACTTC
CASSHQETQYF
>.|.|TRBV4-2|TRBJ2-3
TGTGCCAGCAGCCAAGACTCACTAAACACAGATACGCAGTATTTT
CASSQDSLNTDTQYF
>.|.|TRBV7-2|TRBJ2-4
TGTGCCAGCAGCTTAGTGCCAGAGACAAACATTCAGTACTTC
CASSLVPETNIQYF
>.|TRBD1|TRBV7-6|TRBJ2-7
TGTGCCAGCAGCTTGGGCAGGGGGCTCTCCTACGAGCAGTACTTC
CASSLGRGLSYEQYF
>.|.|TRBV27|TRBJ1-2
TGTGCCAGCAGTGGAGGGGGGGAAGGCTACACCTTC
CASSGGGEGYTF
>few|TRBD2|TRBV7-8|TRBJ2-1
TGTGCCAGCAGCTTCCCCGAGGGAGGCGGGAGTGGTGAGAATGAGCAGTTCTTC
CASSFPEGGGSGENEQFF